This TCR beta chain was obtained from a study of T-cell reconstitution after alpha-beta-depleted transplantation in children. As concerns this clonotype: Its target is not known.

During its preparation, the TCRbeta library received unique molecular identifiers. TCRdb recomputed calls from the PCR reads with MiXCR, one row per CDR3 protein. The sample comprises a few hundred thousand distinct CDR3 sequences, about an eighth of which are singletons, and about 2.2% rests with the top ten. The CDR3 is 14 residues long. V lost 2 bases and J 3 bases, leaving 12 bases between the germline ends. The germline gives CDR1 SGHRS, CDR2 YFSETQ. Study conclusions and caveats: It was newly produced T cells that mostly accounted for T-cell counts and diversity one year after transplant. The origin of alpha-beta T cells about two months after transplant was reportedly several hundred expanded graft clones. The study traced high day-60 TCRbeta diversity in some patients to surviving recipient T cells and thymic progenitors.

V and J are TRBV5-1 and TRBJ2-7, with no clear D. The receptor comes from a male patient younger than 18 who had a stem cell transplant for acute myeloid leukemia, so the T cells may come from the graft donor. Material: PBMCs, mostly from graft donor cells, obtained 360 days after TCRalphabeta/CD19-depleted stem cell transplant. The CDR3 is CASSFEMEIYEQYF. The CDR3 region has the DNA TGCGCCAGCAGCTTCGAAATGGAGATCTACGAGCAGTACTTC. The complete variable domain, with remaining parts taken from reference TRBV5-1 and TRBJ2-7, reads KAGVTQTPRYLIKTRGQQVTLSCSPISGHRSVSWYQQTPGQGLQFLFEYFSETQRNKGNFPGRFSGRQFSNSRSEMNVSTLELGDSALYLCASSFEMEIYEQYFGPGTRLTVT.